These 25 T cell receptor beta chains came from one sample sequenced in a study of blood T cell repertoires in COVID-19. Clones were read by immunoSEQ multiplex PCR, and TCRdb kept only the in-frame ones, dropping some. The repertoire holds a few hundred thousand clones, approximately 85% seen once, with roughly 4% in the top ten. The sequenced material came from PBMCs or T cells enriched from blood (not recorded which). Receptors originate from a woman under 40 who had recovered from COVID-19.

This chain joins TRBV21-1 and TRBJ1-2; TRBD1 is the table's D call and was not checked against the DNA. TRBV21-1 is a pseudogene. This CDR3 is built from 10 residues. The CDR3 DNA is TGTGCCATCAAAGGGGTCGGCTACACCTTC. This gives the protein CAIKGVGYTF.

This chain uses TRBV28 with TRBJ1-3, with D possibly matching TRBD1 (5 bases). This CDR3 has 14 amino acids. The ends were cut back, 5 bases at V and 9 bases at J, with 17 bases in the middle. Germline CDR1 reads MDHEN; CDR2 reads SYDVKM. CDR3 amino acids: CASSLRRMGGTIYF. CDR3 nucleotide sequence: TGTGCCAGCAGTCTCCGAAGAATGGGGGGCACCATATATTTT. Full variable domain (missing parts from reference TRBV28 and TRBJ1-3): DVKVTQSSRYLVKRTGEKVFLECVQDMDHENMFWYRQDPGLGLRLIYFSYDVKMKEKGDIPEGYSVSREKKERFSLILESASTNQTSMYLCASSLRRMGGTIYFGEGSWLTVV.

The CDR3 reads CASSLEEGPFYEQYF. The CDR3 DNA is TGTGCCAGCAGCTTAGAGGAGGGGCCCTTCTACGAGCAGTACTTC. This chain joins TRBV11-2 and TRBJ2-7, with a weak D call TRBD2 (6 bases). The germline V gene encodes CDR1 SGHAT and CDR2 FQNNGV. CDR3 length: 15 amino acids. Trimming removed 0 bases at V and 3 bases at J, with 12 bases between.

The CDR3, as DNA: TGTGCCAGCAGCGACCCCAAGTACAGGGAAACTGAAGCTTTCTTT. Translation: CASSDPKYRETEAFF. The chain uses TRBV7-8 and TRBJ1-1; perhaps TRBD1 as D (6 bases). Germline V gives CDR1 SGHVS, CDR2 FQNEAQ. This CDR3 has 15 amino acids. The V gene lost 5 bases and the J gene lost 5 bases, with 18 bases spanning the gap.

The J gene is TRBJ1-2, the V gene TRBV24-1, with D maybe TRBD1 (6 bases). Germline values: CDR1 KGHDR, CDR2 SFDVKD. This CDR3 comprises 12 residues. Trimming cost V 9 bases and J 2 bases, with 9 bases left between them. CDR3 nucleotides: TGTGCCACCTGGGGACACAACTATGGCTACACCTTC. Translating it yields CATWGHNYGYTF.

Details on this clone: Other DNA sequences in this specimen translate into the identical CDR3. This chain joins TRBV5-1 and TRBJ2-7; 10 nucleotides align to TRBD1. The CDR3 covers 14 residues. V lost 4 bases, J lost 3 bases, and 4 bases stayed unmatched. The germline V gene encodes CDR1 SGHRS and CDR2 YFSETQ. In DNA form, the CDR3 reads TGCGCCAGCAGCGCCCGGGACAGGGGCTACGAGCAGTACTTC. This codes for CASSARDRGYEQYF.

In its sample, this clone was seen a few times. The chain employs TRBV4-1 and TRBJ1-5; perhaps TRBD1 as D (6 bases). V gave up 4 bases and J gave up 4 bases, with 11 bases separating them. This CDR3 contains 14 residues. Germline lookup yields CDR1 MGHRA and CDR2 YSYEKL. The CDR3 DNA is TGCGCCAGCAGCCCTAGACAGGATAATCAGCCCCAGCATTTT. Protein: CASSPRQDNQPQHF.

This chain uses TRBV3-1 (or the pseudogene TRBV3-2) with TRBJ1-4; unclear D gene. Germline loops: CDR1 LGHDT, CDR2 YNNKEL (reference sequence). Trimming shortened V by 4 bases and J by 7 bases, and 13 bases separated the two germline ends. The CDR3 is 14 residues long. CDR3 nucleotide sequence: TGTGCCAGCAGCCCGGTGGGAGCCTCTGAAAAACTGTTTTTT. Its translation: CASSPVGASEKLFF.

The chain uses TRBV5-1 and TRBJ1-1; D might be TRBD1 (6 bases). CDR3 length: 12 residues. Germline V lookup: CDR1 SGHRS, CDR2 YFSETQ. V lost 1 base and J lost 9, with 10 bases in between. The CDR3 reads CASSLKDSKAFF. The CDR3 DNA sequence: TGCGCCAGCAGCTTGAAGGACAGCAAAGCTTTCTTT.

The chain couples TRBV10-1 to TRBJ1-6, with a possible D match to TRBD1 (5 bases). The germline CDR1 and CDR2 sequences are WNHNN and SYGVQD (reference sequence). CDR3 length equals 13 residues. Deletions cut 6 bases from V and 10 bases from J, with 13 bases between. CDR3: CASSRVLGSPLHF. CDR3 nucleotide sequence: TGCGCCAGCAGCAGGGTTTTGGGGTCACCCCTCCACTTT.

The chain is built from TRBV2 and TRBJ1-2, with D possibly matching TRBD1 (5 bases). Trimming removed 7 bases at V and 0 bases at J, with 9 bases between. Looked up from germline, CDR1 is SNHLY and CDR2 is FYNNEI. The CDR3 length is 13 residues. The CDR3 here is CASIQATNYGYTF. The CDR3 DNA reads TGTGCCAGCATACAGGCCACTAACTATGGCTACACCTTC.

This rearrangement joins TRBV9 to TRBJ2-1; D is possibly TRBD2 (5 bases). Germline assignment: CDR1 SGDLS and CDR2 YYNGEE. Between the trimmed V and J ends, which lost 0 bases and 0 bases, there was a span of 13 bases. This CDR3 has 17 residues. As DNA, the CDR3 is TGTGCCAGCAGCGTAGCTGGTACGGGGAGCTCCTACAATGAGCAGTTCTTC. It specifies CASSVAGTGSSYNEQFF. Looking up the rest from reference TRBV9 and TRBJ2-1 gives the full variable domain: DSGVTQTPKHLITATGQRVTLRCSPRSGDLSVYWYQQSLDQGLQFLIQYYNGEERAKGNILERFSAQQFPDLHSELNLSSLELGDSALYFCASSVAGTGSSYNEQFFGPGTRLTVL.

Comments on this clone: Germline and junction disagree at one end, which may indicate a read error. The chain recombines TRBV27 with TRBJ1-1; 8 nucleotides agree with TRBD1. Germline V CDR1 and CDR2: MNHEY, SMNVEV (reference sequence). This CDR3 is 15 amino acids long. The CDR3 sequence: CASSSQGGLKTEAFF. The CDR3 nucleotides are TGTGCCAGCAGTTCACAGGGGGGGCTGAAGACTGAAGCTTTCTTT.

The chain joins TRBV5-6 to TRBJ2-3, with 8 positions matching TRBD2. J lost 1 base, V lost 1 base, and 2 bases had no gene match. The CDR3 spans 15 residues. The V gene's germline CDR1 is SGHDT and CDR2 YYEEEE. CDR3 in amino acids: CASSLTSGGTDTQYF. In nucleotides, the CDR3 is TGTGCCAGCAGCTTGACTAGCGGAGGCACAGATACGCAGTATTTT.

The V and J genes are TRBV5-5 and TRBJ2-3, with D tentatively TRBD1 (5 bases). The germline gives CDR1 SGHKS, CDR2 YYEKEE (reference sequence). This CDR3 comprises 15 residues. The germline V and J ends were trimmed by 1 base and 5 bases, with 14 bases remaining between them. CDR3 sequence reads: CASSLSQGVRDTQYF. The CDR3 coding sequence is TGTGCCAGCAGCTTGTCCCAGGGTGTAAGAGATACGCAGTATTTT. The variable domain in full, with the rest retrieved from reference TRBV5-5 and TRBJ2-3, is DAGVTQSPTHLIKTRGQQVTLRCSPISGHKSVSWYQQVLGQGPQFIFQYYEKEERGRGNFPDRFSARQFPNYSSELNVNALLLGDSALYLCASSLSQGVRDTQYFGPGTRLTVL.

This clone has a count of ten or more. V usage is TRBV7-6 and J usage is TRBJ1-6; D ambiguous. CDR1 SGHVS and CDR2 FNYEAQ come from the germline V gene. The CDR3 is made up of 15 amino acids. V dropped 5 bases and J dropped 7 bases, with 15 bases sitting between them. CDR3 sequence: CASSPRAVPNSPLHF. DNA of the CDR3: TGTGCCAGCAGCCCTCGAGCCGTCCCCAATTCACCCCTCCACTTT.

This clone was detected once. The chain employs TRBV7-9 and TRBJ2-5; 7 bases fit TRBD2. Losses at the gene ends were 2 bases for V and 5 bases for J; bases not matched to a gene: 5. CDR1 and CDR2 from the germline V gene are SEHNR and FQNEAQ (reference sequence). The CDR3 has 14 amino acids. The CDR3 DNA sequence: TGTGCCAGCAGCTTACCCATGGGGGGGGAGACCCAGTACTTC. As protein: CASSLPMGGETQYF.

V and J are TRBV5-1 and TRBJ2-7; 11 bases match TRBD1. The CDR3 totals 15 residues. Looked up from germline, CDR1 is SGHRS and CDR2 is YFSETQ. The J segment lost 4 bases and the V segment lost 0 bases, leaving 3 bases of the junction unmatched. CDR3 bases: TGCGCCAGCAGCTTGGGGGGACAGGGGGAATACGAGCAGTACTTC. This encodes CASSLGGQGEYEQYF. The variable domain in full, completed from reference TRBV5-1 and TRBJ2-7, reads KAGVTQTPRYLIKTRGQQVTLSCSPISGHRSVSWYQQTPGQGLQFLFEYFSETQRNKGNFPGRFSGRQFSNSRSEMNVSTLELGDSALYLCASSLGGQGEYEQYFGPGTRLTVT.

The CDR3 loop is CASSSSTDTQYF. CDR3 nucleotides: TGTGCCAGCAGCTCGAGCACAGATACGCAGTATTTT. The V call is TRBV7-3, the J call TRBJ2-3; D ambiguous. The CDR3 covers 12 residues. V was cut by 4 bases and J by 0 bases, with 2 bases left in between. Looked up from germline, CDR1 is SGHTA and CDR2 is FQGTGA.

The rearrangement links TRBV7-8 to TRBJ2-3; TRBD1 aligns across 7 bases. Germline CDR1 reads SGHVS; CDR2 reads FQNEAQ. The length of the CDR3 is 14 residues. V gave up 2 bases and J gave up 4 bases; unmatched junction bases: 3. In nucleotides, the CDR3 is TGTGCCAGCAGCTTAACAGGGGCTCCAGATACGCAGTATTTT. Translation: CASSLTGAPDTQYF. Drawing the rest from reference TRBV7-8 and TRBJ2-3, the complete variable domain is GAGVSQSPRYKVAKRGQDVALRCDPISGHVSLFWYQQALGQGPEFLTYFQNEAQLDKSGLPSDRFFAERPEGSVSTLKIQRTQQEDSAVYLCASSLTGAPDTQYFGPGTRLTVL.

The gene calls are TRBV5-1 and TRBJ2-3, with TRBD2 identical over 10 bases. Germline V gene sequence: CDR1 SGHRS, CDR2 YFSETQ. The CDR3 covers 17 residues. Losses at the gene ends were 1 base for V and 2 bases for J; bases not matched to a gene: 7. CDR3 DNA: TGCGCCAGCAGCTTGAGAGCTAGCGGGGGAATCACAGATACGCAGTATTTT. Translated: CASSLRASGGITDTQYF.

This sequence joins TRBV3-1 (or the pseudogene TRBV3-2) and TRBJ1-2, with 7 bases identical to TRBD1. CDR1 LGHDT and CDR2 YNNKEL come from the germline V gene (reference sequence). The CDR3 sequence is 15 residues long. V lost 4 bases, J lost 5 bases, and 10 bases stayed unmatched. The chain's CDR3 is CASSPGGTANYGYTF. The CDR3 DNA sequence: TGTGCCAGCAGCCCGGGGGGGACAGCGAATTATGGCTACACCTTC.

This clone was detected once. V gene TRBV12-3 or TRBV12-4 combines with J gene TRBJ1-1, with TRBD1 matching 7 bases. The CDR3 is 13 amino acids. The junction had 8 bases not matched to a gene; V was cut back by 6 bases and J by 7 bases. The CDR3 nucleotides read TGTGCCAGCAGACCCTCGACAGGGATTGAAGCTTTCTTT. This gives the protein CASRPSTGIEAFF.

DNA for the CDR3: TGTGCCAGCAGTGAAACCGACAGGGTTGATGAAAAACTGTTTTTT. Translating it yields CASSETDRVDEKLFF. J is TRBJ1-4 and V is TRBV6-1, with TRBD1 matching 7 bases. With V trimmed by 2 bases and J by 6 bases, 6 bases remained unmatched. Germline lookup yields CDR1 MNHNS and CDR2 SASEGT. This CDR3 contains 15 residues.

The CDR3 coding sequence is TGTGCCAGCAGCGTAGGACAGGGACCAGGCGAGCAGTACTTC. Its protein is CASSVGQGPGEQYF. This chain links TRBV9 with TRBJ2-7, with 7 bases lining up with TRBD1. The CDR3 has 14 amino acids. The V gene end was trimmed by 0 bases and the J gene end by 6 bases; junction bases not matched to a gene: 6. The germline V gene has CDR1 SGDLS and CDR2 YYNGEE.